These 11 T cell receptor beta chains share one sample of origin, sequenced in a study of cytomegalovirus exposure and HLA in healthy donors. PCR was performed using 60 Vbeta and 13 Jbeta primers. Method: immunoSEQ multiplex PCR; TCRdb's copy keeps in-frame clones and lacks some. The sample consists of about 140,000 clones, less than 85% of them appearing once. The sample consisted of PBMCs. These receptors came from a woman aged 45-60 years in good health and CMV-seropositive.

CDR3 amino acids: CASSSESGLSPLHF. DNA for the CDR3: TGTGCCAGCAGCTCCGAGTCAGGTTTATCACCCCTCCACTTT. V and J are TRBV14 and TRBJ1-6; D unclear. The germline gives CDR1 SGHDN, CDR2 FVKESK. V lost 5 bases to trimming and J lost 10 bases, with 15 bases between them. The CDR3 sequence is 14 residues long. Complete variable domain (other parts from reference TRBV14 and TRBJ1-6): EAGVTQFPSHSVIEKGQTVTLRCDPISGHDNLYWYRRVMGKEIKFLLHFVKESKQDESGMPNNRFLAERTGGTYSTLKVQPAELEDSGVYFCASSSESGLSPLHFGNGTRLTVT.

The chain carries TRBV7-2 and TRBJ1-1, with 8 bases identical to TRBD1. Germline V gene data show CDR1 as SGHTA and CDR2 as FQGNSA. CDR3 length: 14 amino acids. V shed 5 bases, J shed 3 bases, and the junction held 5 bases outside the gene matches. In nucleotides, the CDR3 is TGTGCCAGCAGCCCCGCAGGGGGCTACACTGAAGCTTTCTTT. Residues: CASSPAGGYTEAFF. Drawing the rest from reference TRBV7-2 and TRBJ1-1, the complete variable domain is GAGVSQSPSNKVTEKGKDVELRCDPISGHTALYWYRQSLGQGLEFLIYFQGNSAPDKSGLPSDRFSAERTGGSVSTLTIQRTQQEDSAVYLCASSPAGGYTEAFFGQGTRLTVV.

J is TRBJ1-1 and V is TRBV6-5; D is unresolved. Germline V gene lookup returns CDR1 MNHEY and CDR2 SVGAGI. This CDR3 spans 14 amino acids. Trimming left V 2 bases short and J 5 bases short, with 12 bases between. The CDR3 DNA reads as TGTGCCAGCAGTTACAGTCGAAAGGAGACTGAAGCTTTCTTT. This gives the protein CASSYSRKETEAFF.

The chain combines TRBV4-3 with TRBJ2-1; D perhaps matches TRBD2 (7 bases). The CDR3 extends over 13 amino acids. The germline gives CDR1 LGHNA, CDR2 YSLEER. Trimming cost V 2 bases and J 8 bases, with 10 bases left between them. DNA of the CDR3: TGCGCCAGCAGCCAATCGGGGGGCGATGAGCAGTTCTTC. Its protein product is CASSQSGGDEQFF.

V is TRBV6-1 and J is TRBJ1-2; TRBD1 might be the D (5 bases). This CDR3 region has 14 residues. The V gene lost 9 bases and the J gene lost 4 bases, with 18 bases spanning the gap. Germline-derived CDR1 and CDR2 are MNHNS and SASEGT. The CDR3 DNA is TGTGCCAGTTTGTTGGGGGGAGTCAGCTATGGCTACACCTTC. Encoded protein: CASLLGGVSYGYTF.

V gene TRBV19 combines with J gene TRBJ1-2, with D maybe TRBD1 (6 bases). The CDR3 has 12 residues. V lost 5 bases to trimming and J lost 5 bases, with 9 bases between them. Germline lookup yields CDR1 LNHDA and CDR2 SQIVND (reference sequence). This CDR3 reads CASSAQGYGYTF. CDR3 DNA sequence: TGTGCCAGTAGTGCCCAGGGGTATGGCTACACCTTC. Based on the CDR3 plus reference TRBV19 and TRBJ1-2, the full variable domain is DGGITQSPKYLFRKEGQNVTLSCEQNLNHDAMYWYRQDPGQGLRLIYYSQIVNDFQKGDIAEGYSVSREKKESFPLTVTSAQKNPTAFYLCASSAQGYGYTFGSGTRLTVV.

This clone was seen a single time. J is TRBJ2-3 and V is TRBV9; D is unresolved. Per germline, CDR1 SGDLS and CDR2 YYNGEE. V was shortened by 4 bases and J by 5 bases, with 11 bases between the two germline ends. The CDR3 loop spans 13 amino acids. CDR3 DNA sequence: TGTGCCAGCAGCCCCCAAATCGGAGATACGCAGTATTTT. Its protein product is CASSPQIGDTQYF.

The V and J genes are TRBV7-3 and TRBJ1-3, with D possibly TRBD1 on 5 matching bases. Trimming pared 5 bases from V and 2 bases from J, leaving 13 bases between. The CDR3 is 15 residues long. Looked up from germline, CDR1 is SGHTA and CDR2 is FQGTGA. CDR3 amino acids: CASSTPGRAGNTIYF. CDR3 nucleotides: TGTGCCAGCAGCACTCCAGGGAGGGCTGGAAACACCATATATTTT. The full variable domain, completed using reference TRBV7-3 and TRBJ1-3, is GAGVSQTPSNKVTEKGKYVELRCDPISGHTALYWYRQSLGQGPEFLIYFQGTGAADDSGLPNDRFFAVRPEGSVSTLKIQRTERGDSAVYLCASSTPGRAGNTIYFGEGSWLTVV.

The rearrangement uses TRBV27 and TRBJ1-3; 7 nucleotides match TRBD1. Trimming cost V 3 bases and J 2 bases; bases outside gene matches: 10. CDR3 length equals 17 residues. Germline CDR1 is MNHEY and CDR2 is SMNVEV (reference sequence). CDR3 sequence: CASSFRHGQGAGNTIYF. In nucleotides, the CDR3 is TGTGCCAGCAGTTTCCGGCACGGCCAGGGGGCTGGAAACACCATATATTTT.

The chain employs TRBV28 and TRBJ2-1; the D gene is possibly TRBD2 (7 bases). This CDR3 comprises 15 residues. CDR1 is MDHEN, CDR2 SYDVKM, per germline. V was trimmed by 6 bases and J by 8 bases, leaving 20 bases between them. The CDR3 sequence is CASSVVGGASDEQFF. CDR3 sequence (DNA): TGTGCCAGCAGCGTGGTGGGGGGGGCCAGCGATGAGCAGTTCTTC.

The chain has TRBV5-5 and TRBJ1-1, with 9 bases aligning to TRBD1. V trimming: 1 base; J trimming: 5 bases; junction bases outside the gene matches: 6. From germline, CDR1 is SGHKS and CDR2 YYEKEE (reference sequence). CDR3 length: 15 residues. CDR3 protein: CASSLSLDRGTEAFF. The DNA of the CDR3 is TGTGCCAGCAGCTTGTCGTTGGACAGGGGAACTGAAGCTTTCTTT.